This passage covers 25 T cell receptor beta chains from one sample sequenced in a study of Ad26.COV2.S vaccination and SARS-CoV-2 variants. Some clones are missing from TCRdb's copy, which holds only in-frame ones; the method was immunoSEQ multiplex PCR. Altogether 300,000 to 400,000 clones are present, roughly 84% being singletons, with the ten largest covering roughly 3.6%. Treatment indicated: about 20 received Ad26.COV2.S at low or high dose, single or two shots; 5 received placebo; per-sample allocation not given. Material that was analyzed had been drawn on day 63 after the first vaccine or placebo injection. The input for sequencing was peripheral blood, taken in a trial of Ad26.COV2.S vaccine versus placebo. The receptor set was obtained from a person aged 18-65 years who received the Ad26.COV2.S COVID-19 vaccine or a placebo.

The J gene is TRBJ2-4, the V gene TRBV5-4; unclear D gene. Per the germline V gene, CDR1 is SGHNT and CDR2 is YYREEE (reference sequence). The ends were cut back, 4 bases at V and 1 base at J, with 15 bases in the middle. The CDR3 is made up of 16 amino acids. In nucleotides, the CDR3 is TGTGCCAGCAGCCCGGAGTGGGATCCGGCCAAAAACATTCAGTACTTC. Residues: CASSPEWDPAKNIQYF. The whole variable domain, filled in from reference TRBV5-4 and TRBJ2-4, reads ETGVTQSPTHLIKTRGQQVTLRCSSQSGHNTVSWYQQALGQGPQFIFQYYREEENGRGNFPPRFSGLQFPNYSSELNVNALELDDSALYLCASSPEWDPAKNIQYFGAGTRLSVL.

This sequence joins TRBV5-1 and TRBJ2-3; 8 bases are shared with TRBD2. CDR3 length equals 17 residues. CDR1 and CDR2 (germline): SGHRS, YFSETQ. Germline trimming cut 0 bases from V and 1 base from J; bases unmatched to any gene: 7. CDR3 loop: CASSLGYTAGGTDTQYF. The CDR3 DNA reads TGCGCCAGCAGCTTGGGGTACACAGCGGGGGGCACAGATACGCAGTATTTT. The complete variable domain, with remaining parts taken from reference TRBV5-1 and TRBJ2-3, reads KAGVTQTPRYLIKTRGQQVTLSCSPISGHRSVSWYQQTPGQGLQFLFEYFSETQRNKGNFPGRFSGRQFSNSRSEMNVSTLELGDSALYLCASSLGYTAGGTDTQYFGPGTRLTVL.

Here the CDR3 reads CASSLQGASTDTQYF. CDR3 sequence (DNA): TGCGCCAGCAGCTTACAGGGGGCTAGCACAGATACGCAGTATTTT. The chain uses TRBV5-1 and TRBJ2-3, with TRBD1 matching 9 bases. The CDR3 is made up of 15 amino acids. With V trimmed by 2 bases and J by 0 bases, 1 base remained unmatched. In germline, CDR1 is SGHRS, CDR2 YFSETQ.

This clone appeared a single time. This rearrangement joins TRBV7-3 to TRBJ2-2; 7 bases line up with TRBD1. Germline CDR1 SGHTA, CDR2 FQGTGA. V lost 5 bases and J lost 5; bases outside the gene matches: 8. The length of the CDR3 is 15 residues. The CDR3 region is CASSQQTGNTGELFF. In nucleotides, the CDR3 is TGTGCCAGCAGCCAACAGACAGGGAATACCGGGGAGCTGTTTTTT.

This sequence joins TRBV7-9 and TRBJ1-1; D is perhaps TRBD1 (5 bases). CDR1 SEHNR and CDR2 FQNEAQ come from the germline V gene (reference sequence). CDR3 size: 16 residues. Between the trimmed V and J ends, which lost 1 base and 7 bases, there was a span of 19 bases. Written as DNA, the CDR3 is TGTGCCAGCAGCTTAGACGAAGAAAGGGGCCTGGTTGAAGCTTTCTTT. It codes for CASSLDEERGLVEAFF.

The J gene is TRBJ2-3, the V gene TRBV30; 10 nucleotides align to TRBD2. This CDR3 spans 18 amino acids. The V segment lost 0 bases and the J segment 5 bases; nucleotides outside the gene matches: 14. Germline values: CDR1 GTSNPN, CDR2 SVGIG (reference sequence). The CDR3 reads CAWSVKAGGPLYVDTQYF. The CDR3 DNA reads as TGTGCCTGGAGTGTAAAAGCGGGGGGGCCCTTATATGTAGATACGCAGTATTTT.

The chain employs TRBV19 and TRBJ2-1; 9 bases map to TRBD1. Germline values: CDR1 LNHDA, CDR2 SQIVND (reference sequence). V gave up 4 bases and J gave up 12 bases; unmatched junction bases: 7. The CDR3 is made up of 13 amino acids. The CDR3 is CASSTPRTGVQFF. CDR3 coding DNA: TGTGCCAGTAGTACACCCAGGACAGGGGTGCAGTTCTTC. Combining the CDR3 with reference TRBV19 and TRBJ2-1 gives the whole variable domain DGGITQSPKYLFRKEGQNVTLSCEQNLNHDAMYWYRQDPGQGLRLIYYSQIVNDFQKGDIAEGYSVSREKKESFPLTVTSAQKNPTAFYLCASSTPRTGVQFFGPGTRLTVL.

V gene TRBV3-1 (or the pseudogene TRBV3-2) combines with J gene TRBJ2-2; 9 nucleotides agree with TRBD1. Germline V lookup: CDR1 LGHDT, CDR2 YNNKEL (reference sequence). The J segment lost 5 bases and the V segment lost 3 bases, leaving 7 bases of the junction unmatched. The length of the CDR3 is 16 residues. The CDR3: CASSQGTGKGTGELFF. CDR3 in DNA: TGTGCCAGCAGCCAGGGGACAGGGAAAGGGACCGGGGAGCTGTTTTTT.

The chain links TRBV19 to TRBJ1-1; D uncertain. Germline CDR1 reads LNHDA; CDR2 reads SQIVND (reference sequence). CDR3 length: 11 residues. Trimming took off 7 bases at V and 1 base at J, with 4 bases between the two ends. CDR3 loop: CASTENTEAFF. The CDR3 bases are TGTGCCAGTACCGAGAACACTGAAGCTTTCTTT.

The sample holds one count of this clone. This same CDR3 is encoded by further DNA sequences in the sample. The rearrangement joins TRBV6-5 to TRBJ2-2; D call uncertain. The CDR3 has 12 amino acids. Trimming removed 0 bases from V and 6 bases from J, with 2 bases in between. Germline CDR1 and CDR2: MNHEY and SVGAGI. CDR3 loop: CASSYSAGELFF. The DNA of the CDR3 is TGTGCCAGCAGTTACTCCGCCGGGGAGCTGTTTTTT.

As concerns this clone: This specimen includes other DNA sequences encoding the same CDR3. The rearrangement links TRBV7-9 to TRBJ2-5, with D hard to call. Between the trimmed V and J ends, which lost 5 bases and 2 bases, there was a span of 3 bases. Germline CDR1 SEHNR, CDR2 FQNEAQ (reference sequence). CDR3 length equals 11 residues. The DNA of the CDR3 is TGTGCCAGCAGCCCTCAAGAGACCCAGTACTTC. Translation gives CASSPQETQYF.

The chain is built from TRBV2 and TRBJ2-7, with 7 bases that match TRBD1. With V trimmed by 9 bases and J by 7 bases, 12 bases remained unmatched. Germline V gene lookup returns CDR1 SNHLY and CDR2 FYNNEI. CDR3 length: 13 residues. CDR3 loop: CARDRAGTGEQYF. Written as DNA, the CDR3 is TGTGCCAGAGACAGGGCCGGGACGGGGGAGCAGTACTTC.

The chain joins TRBV3-1 (or the pseudogene TRBV3-2) to TRBJ2-3; D is unresolved. This CDR3 region has 14 residues. The germline V gene encodes CDR1 LGHDT and CDR2 YNNKEL (reference sequence). The V end lost 1 base, the J end lost 0 bases, and 5 bases lay between the germline ends. For the CDR3, the DNA is TGTGCCAGCAGCCAAGGATCTAGCACAGATACGCAGTATTTT. It specifies CASSQGSSTDTQYF.

The rearrangement uses TRBV19 and TRBJ1-5; a weak D match, TRBD1 (5 bases). V was clipped by 1 base and J by 1 base, with 14 bases between them. Germline loops: CDR1 LNHDA, CDR2 SQIVND (reference sequence). The CDR3 is made up of 17 amino acids. The CDR3 region has the DNA TGTGCCAGTAGTATAGTGTCGGGGGTCACCAGCAATCAGCCCCAGCATTTT. It codes for CASSIVSGVTSNQPQHF.

The V gene is TRBV4-1, the J gene TRBJ1-5, with a possible D match to TRBD1 (5 bases). V lost 3 bases to trimming and J lost 2 bases, with 14 bases between them. The CDR3 has 16 residues. Germline loops: CDR1 MGHRA, CDR2 YSYEKL. CDR3 in amino acids: CASSQPRAGGNQPQHF. The CDR3 DNA is TGCGCCAGCAGCCAGCCCAGGGCTGGAGGCAATCAGCCCCAGCATTTT.

This chain connects TRBV7-8 to TRBJ1-2; D is perhaps TRBD1 (5 bases). The CDR3 loop spans 16 amino acids. Germline loops: CDR1 SGHVS, CDR2 FQNEAQ. The V end lost 4 bases, the J end lost 0 bases, and 15 bases lay between the germline ends. The CDR3 region is CASSSSTGLANYGYTF. The CDR3 DNA reads as TGTGCCAGCAGCTCGTCTACAGGATTAGCTAACTATGGCTACACCTTC. Full variable domain (rest looked up from reference TRBV7-8 and TRBJ1-2): GAGVSQSPRYKVAKRGQDVALRCDPISGHVSLFWYQQALGQGPEFLTYFQNEAQLDKSGLPSDRFFAERPEGSVSTLKIQRTQQEDSAVYLCASSSSTGLANYGYTFGSGTRLTVV.

The genes are TRBV4-2 and TRBJ1-2, with D perhaps matching TRBD1 (5 bases). From germline, CDR1 is LGHNA and CDR2 YNFKEQ. This CDR3 is built from 16 residues. V lost 3 bases and J 0 bases, leaving 14 bases between the germline ends. CDR3 DNA sequence: TGTGCCAGCAGCCAGGGGCTATTATTAGCTAACTATGGCTACACCTTC. Translation: CASSQGLLLANYGYTF.

CDR3 region: CASSSTLNEQFF. The CDR3 bases are TGTGCCAGCAGTTCAACTCTCAATGAGCAGTTCTTC. The V call is TRBV6-6, the J call TRBJ2-1; D is uncertain. The CDR3 is made up of 12 amino acids. Germline V lookup: CDR1 MNHNY, CDR2 SVGAGI (reference sequence). The V gene lost 4 bases and the J gene lost 6 bases, with 7 bases spanning the gap.

CDR3 nucleotides: TGTGCCAGCAGCGCGGCTGGAGCAGGGGTAGGGAACGAGCAGTACTTC. Its translation: CASSAAGAGVGNEQYF. The gene calls are TRBV7-8 and TRBJ2-7, with D perhaps TRBD1 (6 bases). This CDR3 spans 16 amino acids. Germline values: CDR1 SGHVS, CDR2 FQNEAQ. V was shortened by 5 bases and J by 5 bases, with 22 bases between the two germline ends.

The chain carries TRBV19 and TRBJ2-7; TRBD1 matches 8 bases. The V segment lost 2 bases and the J segment 3 bases; nucleotides outside the gene matches: 9. CDR3 length: 16 residues. In germline, CDR1 is LNHDA, CDR2 SQIVND (reference sequence). CDR3 sequence reads: CASSIRQSRGLYEQYF. CDR3 coding DNA: TGTGCCAGTAGTATACGTCAGTCCAGGGGGCTCTACGAGCAGTACTTC.

CDR3 DNA: TGTGCCAGCAGTTTACTGTCAGCGGGGGCGACAAATGAGCAGTTCTTC. It codes for CASSLLSAGATNEQFF. The V call is TRBV27, the J call TRBJ2-1; 8 bases line up with TRBD2. V shed 2 bases and J 7 bases; nucleotides not matched to a gene: 10. CDR1 and CDR2 (germline): MNHEY, SMNVEV (reference sequence). CDR3 length: 16 amino acids.

The V call is TRBV10-3, the J call TRBJ2-1, with 7 bases fitting TRBD1. The germline gives CDR1 ENHRY, CDR2 SYGVKD. With V trimmed by 4 bases and J by 7 bases, 10 bases remained unmatched. The CDR3 is made up of 15 amino acids. The CDR3 bases are TGTGCCATCAGTGTACCGCCCGGGACAGAGAATGAGCAGTTCTTC. It encodes CAISVPPGTENEQFF.

J is TRBJ1-2 and V is TRBV12-3 or TRBV12-4; no clear D gene. V lost 6 bases and J 6 bases, leaving 11 bases between the germline ends. The CDR3 is made up of 12 amino acids. The CDR3 bases are TGTGCCAGCAGCTTCACAAGAAATGGCTACACCTTC. It codes for CASSFTRNGYTF.

J is TRBJ2-5 and V is TRBV6-5, with D perhaps being TRBD1 or TRBD2 (5 bases each). The CDR3 sequence is 15 residues long. V shed 0 bases and J shed 3 bases, with 11 bases lying between them. Germline V gene data show CDR1 as MNHEY and CDR2 as SVGAGI. Here the CDR3 reads CASSYSKRGEETQYF. In DNA, the CDR3 is TGTGCCAGCAGTTACTCGAAGAGGGGTGAAGAGACCCAGTACTTC.

The chain has TRBV5-6 and TRBJ2-7; D possibly corresponds to TRBD1 (6 bases). V was pared by 4 bases and J by 6 bases, with 14 bases between. The CDR3 is 13 amino acids. In germline, CDR1 is SGHDT, CDR2 YYEEEE. This CDR3 is CASSPRDIGEQYF. The CDR3 region has the DNA TGTGCCAGCAGCCCCCGGGACATTGGCGAGCAGTACTTC.